This T cell receptor (beta chain) was captured by sequencing in a study of T-cell memory formation after mild COVID-19. TCRdb redid the calling of the 5' RACE reads with MiXCR, one entry per CDR3 protein. Of 250,000 to 350,000 distinct CDR3 sequences listed, 15% to 20% are singletons. The length of the CDR3 is 12 residues. V lost 0 bases, J lost 10 bases, and 8 bases lay in between. Germline CDR1 is MRHNA and CDR2 is SNTAGT. Sequenced sample: PBMCs or a T cell subset sorted from them (not recorded which). This TCR was sampled from a man younger than 30 who had mild COVID-19 (a few samples of this study predate the infection). Cell type and time point are not known. V usage is TRBV6-4 and J usage is TRBJ2-3; weak D call: TRBD2 (5 bases). The CDR3 nucleotides are TGTGCCAGCAGTGACTCGAGCGGTCCGCAGTATTTT. Translation gives CASSDSSGPQYF.